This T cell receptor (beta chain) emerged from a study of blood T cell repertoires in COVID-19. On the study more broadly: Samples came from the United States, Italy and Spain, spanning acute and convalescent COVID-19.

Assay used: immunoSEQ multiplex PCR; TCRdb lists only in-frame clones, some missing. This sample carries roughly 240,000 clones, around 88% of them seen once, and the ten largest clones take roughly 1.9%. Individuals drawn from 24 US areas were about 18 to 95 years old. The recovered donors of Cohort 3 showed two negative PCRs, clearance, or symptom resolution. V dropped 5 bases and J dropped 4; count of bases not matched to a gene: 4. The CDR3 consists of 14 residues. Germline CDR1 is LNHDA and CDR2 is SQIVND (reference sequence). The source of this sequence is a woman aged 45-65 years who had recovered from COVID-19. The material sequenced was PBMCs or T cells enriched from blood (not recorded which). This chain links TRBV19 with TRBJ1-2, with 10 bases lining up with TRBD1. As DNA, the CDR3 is TGTGCCAGTAGTCTTCGGACAGGGGGCTATGGCTACACCTTC. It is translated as CASSLRTGGYGYTF.